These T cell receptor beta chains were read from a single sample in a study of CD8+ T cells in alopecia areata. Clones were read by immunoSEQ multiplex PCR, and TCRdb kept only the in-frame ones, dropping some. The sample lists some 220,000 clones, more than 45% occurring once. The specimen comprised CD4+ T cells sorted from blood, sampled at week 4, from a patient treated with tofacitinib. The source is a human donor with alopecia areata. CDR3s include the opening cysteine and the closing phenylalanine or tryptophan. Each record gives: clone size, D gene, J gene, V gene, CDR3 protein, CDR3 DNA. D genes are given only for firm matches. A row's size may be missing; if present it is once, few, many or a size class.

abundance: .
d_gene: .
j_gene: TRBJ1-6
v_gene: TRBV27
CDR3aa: CASSLGQTNSPLHF
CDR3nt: TGTGCCAGCAGTCTCGGACAGACTAATTCACCCCTCCACTTT

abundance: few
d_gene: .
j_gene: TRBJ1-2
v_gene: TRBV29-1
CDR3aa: CSATFAGDRTGYTF
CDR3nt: TGCAGCGCTACCTTCGCAGGGGATAGAACTGGCTACACCTTC

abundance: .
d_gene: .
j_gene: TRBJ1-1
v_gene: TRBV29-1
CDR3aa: CSVDLEGYSTTEAFF
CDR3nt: TGCAGCGTTGATCTGGAAGGGTATTCCACAACTGAAGCTTTCTTT

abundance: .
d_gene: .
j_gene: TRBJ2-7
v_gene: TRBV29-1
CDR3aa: CSVGRDRNHEQYF
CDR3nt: TGCAGCGTTGGTCGAGACAGGAACCACGAGCAGTACTTC

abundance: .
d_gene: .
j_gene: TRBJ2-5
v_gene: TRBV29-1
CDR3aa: CSVEVAETQYF
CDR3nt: TGCAGCGTTGAAGTGGCAGAGACCCAGTACTTC

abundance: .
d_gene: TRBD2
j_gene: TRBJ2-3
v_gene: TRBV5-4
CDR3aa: CASSGGTTNTDTQYF
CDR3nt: TGTGCCAGCAGCGGCGGGACTACCAACACAGATACGCAGTATTTT

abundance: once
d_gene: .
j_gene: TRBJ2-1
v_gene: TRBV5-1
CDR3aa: CASSLAAEQFF
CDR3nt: TGCGCCAGCAGCTTGGCCGCTGAGCAGTTCTTC

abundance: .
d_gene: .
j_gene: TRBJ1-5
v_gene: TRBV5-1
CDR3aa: CASSLVPADNQPQHF
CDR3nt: TGCGCCAGCAGCTTGGTCCCCGCGGACAATCAGCCCCAGCATTTT

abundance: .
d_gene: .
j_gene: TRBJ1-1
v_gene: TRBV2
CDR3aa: CASSQGQVEAFF
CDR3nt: TGTGCCAGCAGTCAGGGGCAGGTTGAAGCTTTCTTT

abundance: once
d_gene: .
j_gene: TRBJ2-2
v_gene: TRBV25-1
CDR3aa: CASSALYGELFF
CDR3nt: TGTGCCAGCAGTGCTCTTTACGGGGAGCTGTTTTTT

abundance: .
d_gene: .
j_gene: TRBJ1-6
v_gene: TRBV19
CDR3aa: CASSMVNSPLHF
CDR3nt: TGTGCCAGTAGTATGGTTAATTCACCCCTCCACTTT

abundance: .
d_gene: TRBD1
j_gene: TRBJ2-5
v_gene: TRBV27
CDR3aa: CASSPGQGPVETQYF
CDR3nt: TGTGCCAGCAGTCCGGGACAGGGGCCCGTTGAGACCCAGTACTTC

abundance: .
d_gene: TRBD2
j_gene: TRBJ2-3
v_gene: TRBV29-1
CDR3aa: CSVASRLAVDTQYF
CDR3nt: TGCAGCGTTGCTTCCCGACTAGCCGTAGATACGCAGTATTTT

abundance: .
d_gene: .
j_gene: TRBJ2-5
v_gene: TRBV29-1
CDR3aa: CSVGRYGGPKETQYF
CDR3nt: TGCAGCGTTGGCCGTTACGGCGGCCCAAAAGAGACCCAGTACTTC

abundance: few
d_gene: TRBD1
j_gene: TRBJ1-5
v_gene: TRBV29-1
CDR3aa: CSVSSGTGNQPQHF
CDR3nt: TGCAGCGTTTCTTCCGGGACAGGGAATCAGCCCCAGCATTTT

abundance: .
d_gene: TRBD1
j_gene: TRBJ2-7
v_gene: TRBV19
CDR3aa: CASSTRDRGTSYEQYF
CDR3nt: TGTGCCAGTAGTACCCGGGACAGGGGGACCTCCTACGAGCAGTACTTC

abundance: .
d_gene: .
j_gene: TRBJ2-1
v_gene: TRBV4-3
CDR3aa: CASSQEGWAGYNEQFF
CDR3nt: TGCGCCAGCAGCCAAGAGGGTTGGGCGGGGTACAATGAGCAGTTCTTC

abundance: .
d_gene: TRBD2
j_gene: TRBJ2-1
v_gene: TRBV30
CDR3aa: CAWSPPLARVPYNEQFF
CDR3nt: TGTGCCTGGAGTCCCCCACTAGCGAGGGTCCCCTACAATGAGCAGTTCTTC

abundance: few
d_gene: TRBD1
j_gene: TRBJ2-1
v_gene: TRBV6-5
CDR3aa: CASSYTGTGGGYEQFF
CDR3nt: TGTGCCAGCAGTTACACCGGGACAGGGGGAGGGTATGAGCAGTTCTTC

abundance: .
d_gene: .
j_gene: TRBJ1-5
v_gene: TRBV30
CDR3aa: CAWSVPGSSGNQPQHF
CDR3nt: TGTGCCTGGAGTGTACCAGGGAGCAGTGGCAATCAGCCCCAGCATTTT

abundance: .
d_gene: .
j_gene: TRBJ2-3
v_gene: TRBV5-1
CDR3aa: CASTVTRLGDTQYF
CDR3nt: TGTGCCAGCACCGTGACTAGATTAGGAGATACGCAGTATTTT

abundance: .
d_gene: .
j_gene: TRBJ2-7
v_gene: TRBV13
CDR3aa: CASSLNRLSSYEQYF
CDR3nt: TGTGCCAGCAGCTTAAACAGGCTAAGCTCCTACGAGCAGTACTTC

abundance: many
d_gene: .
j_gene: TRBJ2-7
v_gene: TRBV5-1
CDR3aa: CASGAFVRGRPYEQYF
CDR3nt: TGCGCCAGCGGAGCGTTCGTTAGGGGAAGACCTTACGAGCAGTACTTC

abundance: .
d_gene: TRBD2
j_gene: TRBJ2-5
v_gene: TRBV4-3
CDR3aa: CASSHGTSGTQETQYF
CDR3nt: TGCGCCAGCAGCCACGGGACTAGCGGGACCCAAGAGACCCAGTACTTC

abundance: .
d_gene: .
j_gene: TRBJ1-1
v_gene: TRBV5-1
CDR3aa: CASSVPVMGGMTEAFF
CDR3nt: TGCGCCAGCAGCGTGCCCGTAATGGGGGGCATGACTGAAGCTTTCTTT

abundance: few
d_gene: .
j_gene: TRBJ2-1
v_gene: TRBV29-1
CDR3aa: CSVDPGGMIYNEQFF
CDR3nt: TGCAGCGTTGATCCTGGCGGGATGATCTACAATGAGCAGTTCTTC

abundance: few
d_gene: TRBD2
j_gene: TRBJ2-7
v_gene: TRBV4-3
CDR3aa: CASSQDLRGGPYEQYF
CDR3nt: TGCGCCAGCAGCCAAGATCTACGGGGGGGCCCCTACGAGCAGTACTTC

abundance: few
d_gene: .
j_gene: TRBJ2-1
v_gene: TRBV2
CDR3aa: CASSEQQGQRFF
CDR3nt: TGTGCCAGCAGTGAACAACAGGGTCAGCGGTTCTTC

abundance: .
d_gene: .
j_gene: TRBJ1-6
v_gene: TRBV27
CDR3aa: CASSPNSLYNSPLHF
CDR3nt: TGTGCCAGCAGTCCGAACTCCCTATATAATTCACCCCTCCACTTT

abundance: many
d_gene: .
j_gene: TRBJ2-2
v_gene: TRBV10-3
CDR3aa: CAISESTTPGELFF
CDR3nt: TGTGCCATCAGTGAGTCGACCACTCCCGGGGAGCTGTTTTTT

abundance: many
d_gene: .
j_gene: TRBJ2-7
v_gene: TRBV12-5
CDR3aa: CASAEQMIPYEQYF
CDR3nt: TGTGCTAGTGCCGAGCAGATGATTCCCTACGAGCAGTACTTC

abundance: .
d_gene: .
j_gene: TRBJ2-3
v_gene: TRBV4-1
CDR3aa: CASSQETRTDTQYF
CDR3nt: TGCGCCAGCAGCCAAGAAACGCGCACAGATACGCAGTATTTT

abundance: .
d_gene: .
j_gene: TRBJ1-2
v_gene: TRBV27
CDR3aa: CASSFPFSQGDGYTF
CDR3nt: TGTGCCAGCAGTTTTCCCTTTTCACAGGGAGATGGCTACACCTTC

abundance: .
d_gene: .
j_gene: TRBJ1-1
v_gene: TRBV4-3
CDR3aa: CASSQDPGIGTEAFF
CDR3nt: TGCGCCAGCAGCCAAGATCCGGGAATCGGCACTGAAGCTTTCTTT

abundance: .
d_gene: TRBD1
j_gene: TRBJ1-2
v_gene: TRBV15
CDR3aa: CATSGGTVYGYTF
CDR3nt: TGTGCCACCAGCGGTGGGACAGTCTATGGCTACACCTTC

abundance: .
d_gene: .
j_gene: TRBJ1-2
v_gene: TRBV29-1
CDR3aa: CSVDSTNYGYTF
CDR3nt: TGCAGCGTTGATTCAACCAACTATGGCTACACCTTC

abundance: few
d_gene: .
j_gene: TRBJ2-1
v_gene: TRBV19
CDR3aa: CASSIDGVNADEQFF
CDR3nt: TGTGCCAGTAGTATAGATGGGGTCAATGCGGATGAGCAGTTCTTC

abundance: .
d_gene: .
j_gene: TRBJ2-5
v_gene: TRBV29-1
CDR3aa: CSVEGGSLGETQYF
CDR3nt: TGCAGCGTTGAAGGCGGCAGCCTGGGAGAGACCCAGTACTTC

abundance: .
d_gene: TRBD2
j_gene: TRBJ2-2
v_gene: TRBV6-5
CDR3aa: CASSYSVLAGELFF
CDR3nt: TGTGCCAGCAGTTACTCAGTACTAGCGGGGGAGCTGTTTTTT